These 26 T cell receptor beta chains originate from one sample sequenced in a study of PD-L1 blockade in urothelial cancer (dated by TCRdb to about 2017). Receptor amplification or capture employed the immunoSEQ multiplex PCR assay. The source is immuneACCESS, and TCRdb retained only in-frame sequences with V and J called. Part of the clones is not carried over; for the studies checked, unresolved V genes explain less than half of this, and the remainder is unexplained. The sample profile shows about 55,000 clones; around 79% of them were found once. Together, the top ten hold roughly 4% of the sample. The sample's time point label is to be understood as: pretreatment peripheral blood. Material: PBMCs, obtained around atezolizumab (anti-PD-L1) treatment. The receptor source for this set is a man between 65 and 85 years old with urothelial cancer.

This sequence joins TRBV2 and TRBJ1-1; TRBD1 matches 10 bases. The CDR3 has 18 amino acids. Germline CDR1 SNHLY, CDR2 FYNNEI. V was pared by 4 bases and J by 1 base, with 12 bases of the junction left unmatched. CDR3 loop: CASSVPRGTGASNTEAFF. In DNA form, the CDR3 reads TGTGCCAGCAGTGTACCAAGAGGGACAGGGGCTTCGAACACTGAAGCTTTCTTT.

The V and J genes are TRBV19 and TRBJ2-1, with 9 nucleotides matching TRBD1. The CDR3 consists of 16 residues. Per the germline V gene, CDR1 is LNHDA and CDR2 is SQIVND (reference sequence). V was pared by 5 bases and J by 3 bases, with 8 bases of the junction left unmatched. CDR3 protein: CASSDQGQGGYNEQFF. The CDR3, as DNA: TGTGCCAGTAGTGACCAGGGACAGGGAGGCTACAATGAGCAGTTCTTC. Looking up the rest from reference TRBV19 and TRBJ2-1 gives the full variable domain: DGGITQSPKYLFRKEGQNVTLSCEQNLNHDAMYWYRQDPGQGLRLIYYSQIVNDFQKGDIAEGYSVSREKKESFPLTVTSAQKNPTAFYLCASSDQGQGGYNEQFFGPGTRLTVL.

This chain uses TRBV29-1 with TRBJ2-5; 7 bases align to TRBD2. Per germline, CDR1 SQVTM and CDR2 ANQGSEA. The CDR3 spans 13 residues. V shed 3 bases and J 10 bases; nucleotides not matched to a gene: 11. The CDR3 DNA is TGCAGCGTTGATGTCCTCGGGATAGCGGGCCAGTACTTC. It encodes CSVDVLGIAGQYF.

This chain uses TRBV9 with TRBJ2-7; D perhaps matches TRBD1 (5 bases). CDR1 is SGDLS and CDR2 is YYNGEE in the germline V gene. CDR3 length: 14 amino acids. Trimming shortened V by 0 bases and J by 0 bases, and 7 bases separated the two germline ends. The CDR3 nucleotides read TGTGCCAGCAGCGTAGGACAGTCCTCCTACGAGCAGTACTTC. The encoded protein is CASSVGQSSYEQYF. Full variable domain (remainder filled in from reference TRBV9 and TRBJ2-7): DSGVTQTPKHLITATGQRVTLRCSPRSGDLSVYWYQQSLDQGLQFLIQYYNGEERAKGNILERFSAQQFPDLHSELNLSSLELGDSALYFCASSVGQSSYEQYFGPGTRLTVT.

The rearrangement uses TRBV6-5 and TRBJ2-3; no definite D call. In germline, CDR1 is MNHEY, CDR2 SVGAGI. The CDR3 extends over 12 amino acids. The V end was cut by 7 bases, the J end by 4 bases, with 9 bases between. The CDR3 loop reads CASTSGSDTQYF. CDR3 sequence (DNA): TGTGCCAGCACCTCCGGGTCAGATACGCAGTATTTT.

This chain links TRBV7-9 with TRBJ1-1; tentatively, D is TRBD1 (6 bases). The CDR3 is 14 residues long. V was pared by 1 base and J by 5 bases, with 11 bases between. Germline values: CDR1 SEHNR, CDR2 FQNEAQ (reference sequence). The CDR3 sequence is CASSLDRVVTEAFF. The CDR3 coding sequence is TGTGCCAGCAGCTTAGACAGGGTTGTGACTGAAGCTTTCTTT.

The J gene is TRBJ2-7, the V gene TRBV7-2, with TRBD2 identical over 9 bases. The CDR3 spans 15 residues. The J segment lost 7 bases and the V segment lost 1 base, leaving 8 bases of the junction unmatched. CDR1 is SGHTA and CDR2 is FQGNSA in the germline V gene. The CDR3, as DNA: TGTGCCAGCAGCTTAGATTTTAGCGGGAGCTGGGAGCAGTACTTC. As protein: CASSLDFSGSWEQYF.

V gene TRBV5-3 combines with J gene TRBJ2-7; D perhaps matches TRBD1 (6 bases). TRBV5-3 has ORF status, its function being uncertain. V shed 0 bases and J shed 6 bases, with 13 bases lying between them. This CDR3 has 14 residues. The CDR3 is CARSLDRVGGEQYF. For the CDR3, the DNA is TGTGCCAGAAGCTTGGACAGGGTCGGTGGCGAGCAGTACTTC.

This clone was detected only a few times. This chain links TRBV7-6 with TRBJ2-2; TRBD2 agrees at 7 bases. V lost 5 bases and J lost 6; bases outside the gene matches: 3. CDR3 length: 13 residues. Germline values: CDR1 SGHVS, CDR2 FNYEAQ. The CDR3 nucleotides read TGTGCCAGCAGCAGAGCGGGGTCCGGGGAGCTGTTTTTT. Translating gives CASSRAGSGELFF.

The chain employs TRBV2 and TRBJ2-5; no definite D call. V shed 1 base and J shed 2 bases, with 14 bases lying between them. Germline CDR1 reads SNHLY; CDR2 reads FYNNEI. The CDR3 sequence is 16 residues long. CDR3 bases: TGTGCCAGCAGTGAAGAGCCAGCGTCACTTCAAGAGACCCAGTACTTC. It codes for CASSEEPASLQETQYF.

J is TRBJ1-1 and V is TRBV4-2; D gene uncertain. Between the trimmed V and J ends, which lost 5 bases and 4 bases, there was a span of 8 bases. This CDR3 contains 12 residues. Germline V CDR1 and CDR2: LGHNA, YNFKEQ. Here the CDR3 DNA reads TGTGCCAGCAGCGAGACGGGCACTGAAGCTTTCTTT. As protein: CASSETGTEAFF.

This chain uses TRBV5-6 with TRBJ1-2, with D unclear. Trimming removed 2 bases at V and 4 bases at J, with 12 bases between. The CDR3 runs 14 residues. Germline assignment: CDR1 SGHDT and CDR2 YYEEEE. The CDR3 DNA is TGTGCCAGCAGCTTACAGAGCACCACCTATGGCTACACCTTC. This sequence encodes CASSLQSTTYGYTF. The full variable domain, with the rest looked up from reference TRBV5-6 and TRBJ1-2, is DAGVTQSPTHLIKTRGQQVTLRCSPKSGHDTVSWYQQALGQGPQFIFQYYEEEERQRGNFPDRFSGHQFPNYSSELNVNALLLGDSALYLCASSLQSTTYGYTFGSGTRLTVV.

This clone was detected only once. The chain carries TRBV5-6 and TRBJ1-2, with TRBD1 identical over 9 bases. The ends lost 4 bases at V and 3 bases at J; junction bases unmatched: 10. There are 16 residues in the CDR3. The germline V gene has CDR1 SGHDT and CDR2 YYEEEE. The CDR3 coding sequence is TGTGCCAGCAGCGTTACCGGGACAGGGAGGGACTATGGCTACACCTTC. This codes for CASSVTGTGRDYGYTF.

The J gene is TRBJ2-5, the V gene TRBV28, with a weak D call TRBD1 (6 bases). The germline V and J ends were trimmed by 6 bases and 1 base, with 15 bases remaining between them. This CDR3 spans 15 amino acids. From germline, CDR1 is MDHEN and CDR2 SYDVKM. CDR3 residues: CASSPSGRGQETQYF. CDR3 DNA: TGTGCCAGCAGCCCTTCGGGCAGGGGCCAAGAGACCCAGTACTTC.

The chain carries TRBV7-8 and TRBJ2-1, with TRBD2 matching 9 bases. CDR1 and CDR2 from the germline V gene are SGHVS and FQNEAQ. CDR3 length: 14 amino acids. The trim removed 2 bases at V and 6 bases at J, leaving 2 bases unmatched. CDR3 coding DNA: TGTGCCAGCAGCTTACTAGCGGGGACCAATGAGCAGTTCTTC. Its protein product is CASSLLAGTNEQFF.

This sequence joins TRBV18 and TRBJ2-7; 9 bases agree with TRBD1. The germline CDR1 and CDR2 sequences are KGHSH and LQKENI. The V and J ends lost 1 base and 3 bases, in that order; junction bases with no gene match: 10. This CDR3 is built from 17 residues. CDR3 region: CASSPQSRLGQGYEQYF. CDR3 sequence (DNA): TGTGCCAGCTCACCACAATCCCGCCTGGGACAGGGCTACGAGCAGTACTTC.

The chain combines TRBV5-1 with TRBJ1-1; TRBD1 agrees at 8 bases. This CDR3 contains 16 residues. Per the germline V gene, CDR1 is SGHRS and CDR2 is YFSETQ. V gave up 4 bases and J gave up 0 bases; unmatched junction bases: 8. The CDR3, as DNA: TGCGCCAGCAGCCCGGGGACAGGAATCATGAACACTGAAGCTTTCTTT. This sequence encodes CASSPGTGIMNTEAFF.

The chain is built from TRBV14 and TRBJ1-6, with 7 bases that match TRBD1. The V gene's germline CDR1 is SGHDN and CDR2 FVKESK. The CDR3 covers 13 residues. The V and J ends lost 2 bases and 11 bases, in that order; junction bases with no gene match: 3. The CDR3 bases are TGTGCCAGCAGCCAATCACAGGGGACACCCCTCCACTTT. Its protein is CASSQSQGTPLHF. Looking up the rest from reference TRBV14 and TRBJ1-6 gives the full variable domain: EAGVTQFPSHSVIEKGQTVTLRCDPISGHDNLYWYRRVMGKEIKFLLHFVKESKQDESGMPNNRFLAERTGGTYSTLKVQPAELEDSGVYFCASSQSQGTPLHFGNGTRLTVT.

V and J are TRBV29-1 and TRBJ1-1, with D perhaps matching TRBD1 (5 bases). Germline V gives CDR1 SQVTM, CDR2 ANQGSEA. This CDR3 is built from 13 residues. Trimming removed 6 bases from V and 1 base from J, with 12 bases in between. CDR3 region: CSVRLGGNTEAFF. The CDR3 DNA reads as TGCAGCGTCCGCCTGGGGGGGAACACTGAAGCTTTCTTT.

This clone was counted a few times. This chain joins TRBV15 and TRBJ2-3; 13 nucleotides agree with TRBD2. The CDR3 loop spans 17 amino acids. The junction had 1 base not matched to a gene; V was cut back by 0 bases and J by 1 base. Per the germline V gene, CDR1 is LNHNV and CDR2 is YYDKDF (reference sequence). CDR3 sequence (DNA): TGTGCCACCAGCAGAGATGGGACTAGCGGGGGCACAGATACGCAGTATTTT. Translating gives CATSRDGTSGGTDTQYF.

The J gene is TRBJ2-6, the V gene TRBV19; TRBD1 might be the D (6 bases). In germline, CDR1 is LNHDA, CDR2 SQIVND (reference sequence). This CDR3 region has 17 residues. V shed 5 bases and J shed 2 bases, with 16 bases lying between them. CDR3 protein: CASSSAWNRAGANVLTF. CDR3 DNA sequence: TGTGCCAGTAGTTCTGCTTGGAACAGGGCTGGGGCCAACGTCCTGACTTTC.

The chain joins TRBV5-1 to TRBJ2-1, with 12 nucleotides matching TRBD2. The CDR3 is 13 amino acids. Germline values: CDR1 SGHRS, CDR2 YFSETQ. With V trimmed by 4 bases and J by 10 bases, 3 bases remained unmatched. CDR3 DNA sequence: TGCGCCAGCAGCGAGACTAGCGGGGGAGAGCAGTTCTTC. Amino acids: CASSETSGGEQFF.

The chain recombines TRBV2 with TRBJ2-5; no clear D gene. Germline V gives CDR1 SNHLY, CDR2 FYNNEI. The CDR3 loop spans 13 amino acids. V lost 3 bases to trimming and J lost 5 bases, with 10 bases between them. The CDR3 DNA sequence: TGTGCCAGCAGTGACGGAGTACGGGAGACCCAGTACTTC. Its protein product is CASSDGVRETQYF.

This clone was counted at least ten times. This sequence joins TRBV4-3 and TRBJ2-3; 7 bases are shared with TRBD1. V was pared by 4 bases and J by 5 bases, with 9 bases of the junction left unmatched. The germline V gene encodes CDR1 LGHNA and CDR2 YSLEER. The length of the CDR3 is 15 residues. The CDR3, as DNA: TGCGCCAGCAGCCGCCGACAGGGATGGGGAGATACGCAGTATTTT. Its protein product is CASSRRQGWGDTQYF.

The genes are TRBV5-4 and TRBJ1-1; possible D gene TRBD1, 6 bases. Germline V lookup: CDR1 SGHNT, CDR2 YYREEE (reference sequence). The germline V and J ends were trimmed by 0 bases and 8 bases, with 8 bases remaining between them. The CDR3 extends over 12 amino acids. CDR3 DNA sequence: TGTGCCAGCAGCTTGGGTACAGGGGAAGCTTTCTTT. It codes for CASSLGTGEAFF.

The chain joins TRBV5-1 to TRBJ2-5; TRBD1 matches 8 bases. The CDR3 contains 14 residues. With V trimmed by 6 bases and J by 1 base, 5 bases remained unmatched. Germline-derived CDR1 and CDR2 are SGHRS and YFSETQ. CDR3: CASKGTGGQETQYF. The CDR3 region has the DNA TGCGCCAGCAAAGGTACAGGGGGCCAAGAGACCCAGTACTTC.